This entry lists 11 T cell receptor beta chains sequenced from one sample in a study of blood T cells in healthy people across ages (dated by TCRdb to between 2014 and 2017). Preparation of the library involved 5' RACE. A second PCR of roughly 7 to 11 cycles was run with a J-beta primer mix and a sample-barcoded 5' primer. The public reads were run again by TCRdb, first through fastp at Q25 and then through MiXCR, and only productive beta chains were kept. When rows share a CDR3 protein, they turn into one entry using the most common DNA and genes. For this sample there are around 1,900,000 distinct CDR3 sequences; roughly two fifths appear just once. Jointly, the top ten make up roughly 23% of the sample. Sequencing was carried out using blood. These receptor sequences come from a human donor in good health.

This clonotype was recorded a few times. The chain is built from TRBV11-3 and TRBJ2-4, with TRBD1 identical over 10 bases. The V segment lost 5 bases and the J segment 9 bases; nucleotides outside the gene matches: 13. Germline-derived CDR1 and CDR2 are SGHNT and YENEEA. The CDR3 consists of 16 residues. CDR3 nucleotides: TGTGCCAGCAGCCCACTACGACAGGGGGCGCAGGGCATTCAGTACTTC. Translation: CASSPLRQGAQGIQYF.

This clonotype was recorded a few times. The chain joins TRBV9 to TRBJ2-5; no clear D gene. Between the trimmed V and J ends, which lost 0 bases and 4 bases, there was a span of 10 bases. This CDR3 is 14 amino acids long. Germline-derived CDR1 and CDR2 are SGDLS and YYNGEE. CDR3 DNA: TGTGCCAGCAGCGTAGGAGGTTACCCAGAGACCCAGTACTTC. This translates into CASSVGGYPETQYF.

This clonotype was recorded a few times. The chain employs TRBV2 and TRBJ2-5; 9 bases match TRBD1. The CDR3 has 11 residues. The germline V gene encodes CDR1 SNHLY and CDR2 FYNNEI. V shed 11 bases, J shed 3 bases, and the junction held 1 base outside the gene matches. In DNA form, the CDR3 reads TGTGCCGGGACAGGGAAAGAGACCCAGTACTTC. Translation: CAGTGKETQYF.

In nucleotides, the CDR3 is TGTGCCAGCAGCGAGGGGGTCGGGACAGTAGCCTACGAGCAGTACTTC. It codes for CASSEGVGTVAYEQYF. V usage is TRBV27 and J usage is TRBJ2-7, with 7 bases lining up with TRBD1. The trim removed 6 bases at V and 2 bases at J, leaving 13 bases unmatched. There are 16 residues in the CDR3. Germline V gives CDR1 MNHEY, CDR2 SMNVEV (reference sequence).

The chain has TRBV6-5 and TRBJ2-1; D gene unclear. Trimming left V 7 bases short and J 7 bases short, with 17 bases between. The CDR3 consists of 14 residues. The V gene's germline CDR1 is MNHEY and CDR2 SVGAGI. This chain's CDR3 is CASKGSERLNEQFF. The CDR3 DNA is TGTGCCAGCAAGGGATCAGAAAGATTGAATGAGCAGTTCTTC.

The gene calls are TRBV4-2 and TRBJ1-2; D is ambiguous. CDR3 size: 15 residues. Germline V gene data show CDR1 as LGHNA and CDR2 as YNFKEQ. Between the trimmed V and J ends, which lost 4 bases and 1 base, there was a span of 13 bases. The DNA of the CDR3 is TGTGCCAGCAGCCTCTGGATGTCAAGTAACTATGGCTACACCTTC. This codes for CASSLWMSSNYGYTF.

V is TRBV5-6 and J is TRBJ1-2; D is unresolved. CDR1 is SGHDT and CDR2 is YYEEEE in the germline V gene. Trimming left V 0 bases short and J 1 base short, with 13 bases between. The CDR3 totals 16 residues. The CDR3 DNA reads TGTGCCAGCAGCTTGGTCTACATGGGGAGTAACTATGGCTACACCTTC. This encodes CASSLVYMGSNYGYTF.

The chain joins TRBV27 to TRBJ1-1; D is unresolved. The V end lost 1 base, the J end lost 11 bases, and 11 bases lay between the germline ends. The CDR3 extends over 12 amino acids. Germline V CDR1 and CDR2: MNHEY, SMNVEV (reference sequence). For the CDR3, the DNA is TGTGCCAGCAGTTTATTGGGTAGAAGGGCTTTCTTT. Its protein is CASSLLGRRAFF.

This chain joins TRBV2 and TRBJ2-5; 14 bases match TRBD2. V shed 10 bases and J 5 bases; nucleotides not matched to a gene: 12. Germline CDR1 reads SNHLY; CDR2 reads FYNNEI. This CDR3 region has 16 residues. As DNA, the CDR3 is TGTGCCACCTCACCCGGGACTAGCGGGGGATACGAGACCCAGTACTTC. It translates to CATSPGTSGGYETQYF.

The chain carries TRBV5-6 and TRBJ2-1; D not certain. Trimming pared 0 bases from V and 9 bases from J, leaving 10 bases between. CDR3 length equals 13 residues. CDR1 and CDR2 (germline): SGHDT, YYEEEE. CDR3: CASSLGKVTEQFF. CDR3 DNA sequence: TGTGCCAGCAGCTTGGGAAAGGTGACTGAGCAGTTCTTC.

The chain recombines TRBV9 with TRBJ2-7; D not certain. The V and J ends lost 3 bases and 1 base respectively, with 11 bases between them. The CDR3 length is 14 residues. The germline gives CDR1 SGDLS, CDR2 YYNGEE. CDR3 sequence (DNA): TGTGCCAGCAGCGAGGCCAGCACTTCCTACGAGCAGTACTTC. This gives the protein CASSEASTSYEQYF. Full variable domain (missing parts from reference TRBV9 and TRBJ2-7): DSGVTQTPKHLITATGQRVTLRCSPRSGDLSVYWYQQSLDQGLQFLIQYYNGEERAKGNILERFSAQQFPDLHSELNLSSLELGDSALYFCASSEASTSYEQYFGPGTRLTVT.